These 14 T cell receptor beta chains were all obtained from the same sample, sequenced in a study of human T cells and chemical hapten exposure. TCRdb reprocessed the RACE reads with MiXCR, giving one entry per CDR3 protein. Of fewer than 95,000 distinct CDR3 sequences in the sample, roughly 10% were seen once. Time point denoted: patch test 1, 2 weeks after DPC sensitization. Treatment indicated: therapeutic diphenylcyclopropenone sensitization with weekly scalp DPC. The sequencing here drew on whole blood, taken in connection with sensitization to the hapten diphenylcyclopropenone (DPC). Every receptor here comes from a man aged 35 to 55 with alopecia areata. Some clones in this sample may be carry-over from other donors' samples.

This clonotype has at least ten counts. The chain couples TRBV6-2 or TRBV6-3 to TRBJ1-2; D remains ambiguous. Germline-derived CDR1 and CDR2 are MNHEY and SVGEGT. V was trimmed by 5 bases and J by 6 bases, leaving 16 bases between them. The CDR3 loop spans 14 amino acids. The CDR3 bases are TGTGCCAGCAGTACCGGAGGCGCGGCAAATGGCTACACCTTC. Amino acid sequence: CASSTGGAANGYTF.

This clonotype occurred a few times. This sequence joins TRBV24-1 and TRBJ2-1; D gene uncertain. V was clipped by 5 bases and J by 4 bases, with 5 bases between them. The CDR3 spans 12 residues. Germline CDR1 and CDR2: KGHDR and SFDVKD. The DNA of the CDR3 is TGTGCCACCAGTGGCGGATACAATGAGCAGTTCTTC. Residues: CATSGGYNEQFF.

The CDR3 nucleotides read TGTGCCAGTAGTAATAGACCCGGGACTCCGAACAATGAGCAGTTCTTC. It encodes CASSNRPGTPNNEQFF. The rearrangement joins TRBV19 to TRBJ2-1; TRBD2 is a possible D gene (6 bases). Per the germline V gene, CDR1 is LNHDA and CDR2 is SQIVND (reference sequence). The CDR3 has 16 residues. V was pared by 4 bases and J by 5 bases, with 18 bases between.

This clonotype was counted a few times. This chain links TRBV12-3 or TRBV12-4 with TRBJ1-2; D remains ambiguous. The CDR3 covers 13 residues. Trimming removed 2 bases at V and 4 bases at J, with 8 bases between. Written as DNA, the CDR3 is TGTGCCAGCAGTTTACTGGACGGCTATGGCTACACCTTC. Its translation is CASSLLDGYGYTF.

V and J are TRBV5-4 and TRBJ2-5; D is ambiguous. The CDR3 has 12 amino acids. V lost 0 bases and J 11 bases, leaving 11 bases between the germline ends. Per germline, CDR1 SGHNT and CDR2 YYREEE (reference sequence). CDR3 DNA: TGTGCCAGCAGCTTGGATTTCTCGTGGCAGTACTTC. This translates into CASSLDFSWQYF.

This clonotype was found a few times. The chain carries TRBV5-4 and TRBJ2-4; 10 bases fit TRBD2. V trimming: 4 bases; J trimming: 6 bases; junction bases outside the gene matches: 4. This CDR3 region has 14 residues. Germline V gene data show CDR1 as SGHNT and CDR2 as YYREEE (reference sequence). The CDR3 DNA reads TGTGCCAGCAGCCCACGGACTAGCGGAAACATTCAGTACTTC. It encodes CASSPRTSGNIQYF.

V usage is TRBV14 and J usage is TRBJ2-6; D unclear. V was shortened by 4 bases and J by 2 bases, with 12 bases between the two germline ends. Germline CDR1 reads SGHDN; CDR2 reads FVKESK. The CDR3 has 16 amino acids. The CDR3 protein is CASSPQVRAGANVLTF. CDR3 nucleotides: TGTGCCAGCAGCCCCCAGGTCCGGGCTGGGGCCAACGTCCTGACTTTC.

The V call is TRBV5-1, the J call TRBJ2-3; D is possibly TRBD1 or TRBD2 (5 bases each). In germline, CDR1 is SGHRS, CDR2 YFSETQ. The CDR3 length is 13 residues. V was cut by 6 bases and J by 2 bases, with 10 bases left in between. The CDR3 nucleotides read TGCGCCAGCACCGGGACGGTCACAGATACGCAGTATTTT. It is translated as CASTGTVTDTQYF.

The rearrangement uses TRBV6-2 or TRBV6-3 and TRBJ2-7; 8 bases map to TRBD1. V gave up 5 bases and J gave up 3 bases; unmatched junction bases: 6. This CDR3 has 14 residues. Per the germline V gene, CDR1 is MNHEY and CDR2 is SVGEGT. This chain's CDR3 is CASSPGTGNYEQYF. The DNA for the CDR3 is TGTGCCAGCAGTCCCGGGACAGGTAACTACGAGCAGTACTTC.

The V and J genes are TRBV6-2 or TRBV6-3 and TRBJ1-2, with D possibly matching TRBD1 (5 bases). Between the trimmed V and J ends, which lost 6 bases and 7 bases, there was a span of 18 bases. The germline gives CDR1 MNHEY, CDR2 SVGEGT. The CDR3 is 14 amino acids. CDR3 protein: CASSLGGMGPGYTF. The CDR3 DNA is TGTGCCAGCAGCCTGGGGGGAATGGGCCCTGGCTACACCTTC.

This clonotype was seen many times. The chain employs TRBV4-2 and TRBJ2-1; D gene ambiguous. The CDR3 extends over 14 amino acids. V lost 0 bases and J 6 bases, leaving 9 bases between the germline ends. Germline assignment: CDR1 LGHNA and CDR2 YNFKEQ. The CDR3 protein is CASSQEMASNEQFF. CDR3 nucleotides: TGTGCCAGCAGCCAAGAAATGGCTAGCAATGAGCAGTTCTTC.

In regard to this clonotype: A much larger clone lies one base from this, so it may be a read error. The gene calls are TRBV7-2 and TRBJ1-6; D is ambiguous. Trimming took off 10 bases at V and 8 bases at J, with 12 bases between the two ends. The germline V gene has CDR1 SGHTA and CDR2 FQGNSA. The CDR3 runs 12 residues. Written as DNA, the CDR3 is TGTGCCATTTCCTTCGACTATTCACCCCTCCACTTT. It specifies CAISFDYSPLHF.

The rearrangement uses TRBV27 and TRBJ2-5; the match to TRBD1 covers 8 bases. V lost 7 bases and J lost 5; bases outside the gene matches: 6. Germline CDR1 MNHEY, CDR2 SMNVEV (reference sequence). This CDR3 has 13 amino acids. The CDR3 DNA follows: TGTGCCAGCATTTCGACAGGGGATGAGACCCAGTACTTC. Amino acids: CASISTGDETQYF.

This clonotype was picked up many times. The rearrangement links TRBV7-9 to TRBJ1-2; no reliable D call. This CDR3 is 16 amino acids long. Germline CDR1 SEHNR, CDR2 FQNEAQ (reference sequence). The germline V and J ends were trimmed by 4 bases and 2 bases, with 17 bases remaining between them. CDR3: CASSSLFARINYGYTF. The CDR3, as DNA: TGTGCCAGCAGCTCCCTGTTTGCGAGAATAAACTATGGCTACACCTTC.